A single sample is the source of the 12 T cell receptor beta chains below, sequenced in a study of blood T cells in healthy people across ages. Next came a second PCR, run for about 6 to 11 cycles, which used a sample-barcoded 5' primer along with a J-beta primer mix. TCRdb reprocessed the 5' RACE reads with MiXCR, giving one entry per CDR3 protein. Among 700,000 or so distinct CDR3 sequences, over 40% were seen once, and the ten largest hold around 30%. The sequencing sample was made of blood. These receptors all come from a man of 80 years or more in good health.

Points on this clonotype: Its ends do not fully match the called genes, so a read error is possible. The rearrangement links TRBV4-1 to TRBJ2-5; unclear D gene. CDR3 length equals 15 residues. Germline CDR1 reads MGHRA; CDR2 reads YSYEKL. DNA of the CDR3: TGCGCCAACAGCCAAGGCCCTGCCCCCCAAGAGACCCAGTACTTC. It yields the protein CANSQGPAPQETQYF.

The chain carries TRBV20-1 and TRBJ2-7; D possibly corresponds to TRBD2 (5 bases). Germline V lookup: CDR1 DFQATT, CDR2 SNEGSKA (reference sequence). This CDR3 region has 17 residues. Trimming shortened V by 0 bases and J by 6 bases, and 24 bases separated the two germline ends. In DNA, the CDR3 is TGCAGTGCTAGAGACGCGGGCGGACGGCGGCCAATGGGCGAGCAGTACTTC. This gives the protein CSARDAGGRRPMGEQYF.

The table lists this clonotype with a few counts. This chain joins TRBV7-2 and TRBJ2-6, with D possibly being TRBD2 (6 bases). V gave up 5 bases and J gave up 2 bases, with 10 bases separating them. This CDR3 contains 15 residues. The germline V gene has CDR1 SGHTA and CDR2 FQGNSA. The CDR3 region has the DNA TGTGCCAGCAGCGCCCGGGGGACTGGGGCCAACGTCCTGACTTTC. This translates into CASSARGTGANVLTF.

This clonotype was seen a handful of times. V usage is TRBV4-1 and J usage is TRBJ1-6; D is unclear. Germline V gene sequence: CDR1 MGHRA, CDR2 YSYEKL. V dropped 6 bases and J dropped 6 bases, with 12 bases sitting between them. There are 14 residues in the CDR3. CDR3 sequence: CASRTGFLNSPLHF. As DNA, the CDR3 is TGCGCCAGCAGGACCGGGTTTCTTAATTCACCCCTCCACTTT.

The J gene is TRBJ2-3, the V gene TRBV9; D gene unclear. The germline gives CDR1 SGDLS, CDR2 YYNGEE. The CDR3 contains 14 residues. V gave up 0 bases and J gave up 4 bases, with 9 bases separating them. The CDR3 DNA reads as TGTGCCAGCAGCGTAGCGCAGGTAGCAGATACGCAGTATTTT. Translating it yields CASSVAQVADTQYF. The variable domain in full, completed from reference TRBV9 and TRBJ2-3, reads DSGVTQTPKHLITATGQRVTLRCSPRSGDLSVYWYQQSLDQGLQFLIQYYNGEERAKGNILERFSAQQFPDLHSELNLSSLELGDSALYFCASSVAQVADTQYFGPGTRLTVL.

This clonotype was seen once. V is TRBV7-2 and J is TRBJ1-4; D might be TRBD1 (6 bases). Trimming removed 5 bases from V and 10 bases from J, with 17 bases in between. Germline V gene data show CDR1 as SGHTA and CDR2 as FQGNSA. CDR3 length: 14 residues. The DNA for the CDR3 is TGTGCCAGCAGCCCGGGACTAGAGACAGGAAAACTGTTTTTT. Its translation is CASSPGLETGKLFF.

This clonotype has a count of ten or more. This chain uses TRBV29-1 with TRBJ2-1; 10 positions agree with TRBD2. V shed 2 bases, J shed 7 bases, and the junction held 8 bases outside the gene matches. Germline CDR1 reads SQVTM; CDR2 reads ANQGSEA. This CDR3 is 15 amino acids long. CDR3: CSVEWASGSTNEQFF. The CDR3 DNA follows: TGCAGCGTTGAATGGGCTAGCGGGAGTACTAATGAGCAGTTCTTC.

The V call is TRBV11-2, the J call TRBJ2-7; D is possibly TRBD2 (7 bases). The CDR3 is made up of 15 amino acids. V gave up 5 bases and J gave up 1 base, with 15 bases separating them. Germline CDR1 reads SGHAT; CDR2 reads FQNNGV. The CDR3 sequence is CASSPWGGASYEQYF. CDR3 sequence (DNA): TGTGCCAGCAGCCCCTGGGGGGGGGCATCCTACGAGCAGTACTTC.

The rearrangement uses TRBV20-1 and TRBJ2-7; D may be TRBD1 (5 bases). Trimming removed 5 bases from V and 5 bases from J, with 19 bases in between. From germline, CDR1 is DFQATT and CDR2 SNEGSKA (reference sequence). This CDR3 has 14 amino acids. Written as DNA, the CDR3 is TGCAGTGCTTTCGGGTCGGGCAGGGTCCACGAGCAGTACTTC. Translating gives CSAFGSGRVHEQYF.

CDR3 DNA sequence: TGTGCCAGTAGTGCCCGACAGGGGCCCGGGGAGACCCAGTACTTC. Translated, it gives CASSARQGPGETQYF. The chain is built from TRBV19 and TRBJ2-5, with 8 positions matching TRBD1. This CDR3 has 15 amino acids. Trimming at V came to 5 bases and at J to 5 bases, leaving 10 bases not matched to a gene. Germline loops: CDR1 LNHDA, CDR2 SQIVND (reference sequence).

The chain is built from TRBV6-4 and TRBJ2-6, with D perhaps matching TRBD1 (6 bases). Per the germline V gene, CDR1 is MRHNA and CDR2 is SNTAGT. The CDR3 consists of 16 residues. The ends were cut back, 4 bases at V and 0 bases at J, with 10 bases in the middle. The CDR3 here is CASSAGQPSGANVLTF. The CDR3 region has the DNA TGTGCCAGCAGTGCTGGACAGCCCTCTGGGGCCAACGTCCTGACTTTC.

The V call is TRBV6-2 or TRBV6-3, the J call TRBJ2-1; possibly TRBD2 for D (5 bases). Trimming took 4 bases from V and 5 from J, leaving 18 bases between them. CDR1 is MNHEY and CDR2 is SVGEGT in the germline V gene. The CDR3 has 16 amino acids. The DNA of the CDR3 is TGTGCCAGCAGTTCGGAGGAAATAGCGAGGGACAATGAGCAGTTCTTC. Translating it yields CASSSEEIARDNEQFF.